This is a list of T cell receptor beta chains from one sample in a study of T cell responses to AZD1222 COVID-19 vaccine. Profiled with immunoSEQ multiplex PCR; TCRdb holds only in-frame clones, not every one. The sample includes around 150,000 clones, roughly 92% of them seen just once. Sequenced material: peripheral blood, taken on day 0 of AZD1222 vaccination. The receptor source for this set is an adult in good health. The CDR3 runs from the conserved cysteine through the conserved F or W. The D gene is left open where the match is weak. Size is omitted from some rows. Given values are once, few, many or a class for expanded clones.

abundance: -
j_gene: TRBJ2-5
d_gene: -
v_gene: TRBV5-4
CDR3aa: CASSLGLGPIQETQYF
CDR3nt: TGTGCCAGCAGCTTGGGGCTCGGGCCCATACAAGAGACCCAGTACTTC

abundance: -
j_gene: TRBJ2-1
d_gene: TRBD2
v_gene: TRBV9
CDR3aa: CASSVEPSGGLYNEQFF
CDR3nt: TGTGCCAGCAGCGTAGAGCCGAGCGGGGGGTTATACAATGAGCAGTTCTTC

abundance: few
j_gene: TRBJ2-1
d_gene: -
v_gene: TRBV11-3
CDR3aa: CASSRLGDNEQFF
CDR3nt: TGTGCCAGCAGCCGGTTAGGGGACAATGAGCAGTTCTTC

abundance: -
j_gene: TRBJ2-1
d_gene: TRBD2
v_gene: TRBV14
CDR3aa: CASSQELAGGAYNEQFF
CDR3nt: TGTGCCAGCAGCCAAGAACTAGCGGGAGGGGCATACAATGAGCAGTTCTTC

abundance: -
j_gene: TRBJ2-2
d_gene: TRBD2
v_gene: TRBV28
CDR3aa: CASSYLAGGWTSGDTGELFF
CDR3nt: TGTGCCAGCAGTTACCTAGCGGGGGGATGGACTAGCGGGGACACCGGGGAGCTGTTTTTT

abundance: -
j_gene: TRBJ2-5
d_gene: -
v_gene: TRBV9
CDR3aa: CASSVGGQETQYF
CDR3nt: TGTGCCAGCAGCGTAGGGGGGCAAGAGACCCAGTACTTC

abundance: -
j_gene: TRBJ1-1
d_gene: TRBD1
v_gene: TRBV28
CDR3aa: CASSSGQGKAFF
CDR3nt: TGTGCCAGCAGTTCCGGACAGGGAAAAGCTTTCTTT

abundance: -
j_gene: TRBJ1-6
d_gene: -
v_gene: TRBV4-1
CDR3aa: CASSQEDRTSSYNSPLHF
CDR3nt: TGCGCCAGCAGCCAGGAGGACAGAACGAGCTCCTATAATTCACCCCTCCACTTT

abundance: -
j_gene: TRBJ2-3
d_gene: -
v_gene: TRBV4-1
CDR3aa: CASSLVGLAADTQYF
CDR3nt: TGCGCCAGCAGCCTAGTTGGCCTGGCAGCAGATACGCAGTATTTT

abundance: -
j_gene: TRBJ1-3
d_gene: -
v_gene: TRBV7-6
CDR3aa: CASSLSAGSGNTIYF
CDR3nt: TGTGCCAGCAGCTTATCCGCGGGATCTGGAAACACCATATATTTT

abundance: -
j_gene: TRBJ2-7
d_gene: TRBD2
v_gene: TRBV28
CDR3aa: CASSPLELAGVSGLPYEQYF
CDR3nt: TGTGCCAGCAGTCCCCTCGAACTAGCGGGAGTGTCGGGGCTACCCTACGAGCAGTACTTC

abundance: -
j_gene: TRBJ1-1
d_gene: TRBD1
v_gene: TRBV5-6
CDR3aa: CASSPSGTGRDTEAFF
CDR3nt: TGTGCCAGCAGCCCATCCGGGACAGGGCGGGACACTGAAGCTTTCTTT

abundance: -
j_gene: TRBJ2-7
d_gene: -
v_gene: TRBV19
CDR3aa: CASSRGQSSYEQYF
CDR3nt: TGTGCCAGTAGTAGGGGACAAAGCTCCTACGAGCAGTACTTC

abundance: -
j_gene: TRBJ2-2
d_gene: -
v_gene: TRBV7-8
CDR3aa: CASSALVTGELFF
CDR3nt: TGTGCCAGCAGCGCCTTGGTTACCGGGGAGCTGTTTTTT

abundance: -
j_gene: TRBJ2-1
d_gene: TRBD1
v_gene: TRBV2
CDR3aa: CASSEGGGQGHEQFF
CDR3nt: TGTGCCAGCAGTGAAGGTGGCGGACAGGGTCATGAGCAGTTCTTC

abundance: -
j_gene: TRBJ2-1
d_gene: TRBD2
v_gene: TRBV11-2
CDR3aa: CASSLDPPALAGAYNEQFF
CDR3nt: TGTGCCAGCAGCTTAGATCCCCCCGCACTAGCGGGAGCCTACAATGAGCAGTTCTTC

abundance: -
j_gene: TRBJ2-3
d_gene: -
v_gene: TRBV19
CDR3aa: CASSIVQASTDTQYF
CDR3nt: TGTGCCAGTAGTATCGTACAGGCTAGCACAGATACGCAGTATTTT

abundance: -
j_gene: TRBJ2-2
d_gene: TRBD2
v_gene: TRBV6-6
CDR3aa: CASPPAGGPDTGELFF
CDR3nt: TGTGCCAGCCCCCCAGCGGGGGGACCGGACACCGGGGAGCTGTTTTTT